This record concerns one T cell receptor beta chain sequence. The antigen is undetermined. These data come from a study of post-analysis software for immune sequencing data. Study findings and constraints: In patients, about 5 TRBV segments were more frequent than in controls, with TRBV5-6, TRBV5-1 and TRBV20-1 among them.

Libraries were made from TCR beta cDNA, and they carried unique molecular identifiers. MiXCR, applied by TCRdb to the PCR reads, yields one record per CDR3 protein. The sample has hundreds of thousands of distinct CDR3 sequences; 25% to 30% are singletons. Deletions cut 4 bases from V and 9 bases from J, with 18 bases between. The CDR3 runs 15 residues. Germline V gene sequence: CDR1 KGHDR, CDR2 SFDVKD. Sequencing used blood. The chain couples TRBV24-1 to TRBJ2-1; D remains unclear. This TCR was sampled from a girl aged 10 to 17 with multiple sclerosis. CDR3 region: CATSDRTHPVGEQFF. The CDR3 DNA is TGTGCCACCAGTGACCGGACCCACCCGGTGGGTGAGCAGTTCTTC.